One sample yielded the 14 T cell receptor beta chains listed below, sequenced in a study of shared clonotypes between healthy human individuals. This table comes from immunoSEQ multiplex PCR, and its TCRdb copy is limited to in-frame clones, with some not included. The table has about 2.3 million clones, approximately 95% seen once. What was sequenced was naive CD4+ T cells from PBMCs. Indicated subset: CD45RA+ positively selected. The receptor source for this set is a man younger than 35 in good health. Some clones in this sample may be carry-over from other donors' samples.

The chain recombines TRBV29-1 with TRBJ1-4; D call uncertain. Germline V CDR1 and CDR2: SQVTM, ANQGSEA. V was trimmed by 6 bases and J by 5 bases, leaving 13 bases between them. There are 13 residues in the CDR3. DNA of the CDR3: TGCAGCGTCTCCCCCGGGCCCAATGAAAAACTGTTTTTT. It encodes CSVSPGPNEKLFF.

About this clone itself: The sample carries other DNA sequences with the same CDR3. The rearrangement joins TRBV9 to TRBJ1-2; D is perhaps TRBD1 (5 bases). V dropped 0 bases and J dropped 5 bases, with 8 bases sitting between them. CDR3 size: 13 residues. Germline CDR1 reads SGDLS; CDR2 reads YYNGEE. CDR3 sequence: CASSVAGNYGYTF. The CDR3 coding sequence is TGTGCCAGCAGCGTAGCAGGGAATTATGGCTACACCTTC.

The genes are TRBV28 and TRBJ2-6; unclear D gene. CDR3 length: 18 amino acids. Trimming took off 4 bases at V and 0 bases at J, with 16 bases between the two ends. The germline V gene encodes CDR1 MDHEN and CDR2 SYDVKM. The CDR3 loop is CASSSPTPFNSGANVLTF. In nucleotides, the CDR3 is TGTGCCAGCAGTTCCCCCACCCCCTTTAACTCTGGGGCCAACGTCCTGACTTTC.

Note on this clone: Other DNA sequences of this sample code for an identical CDR3. V is TRBV5-6 and J is TRBJ2-5, with D unresolved. V was shortened by 0 bases and J by 2 bases, with 2 bases between the two germline ends. Per the germline V gene, CDR1 is SGHDT and CDR2 is YYEEEE. The CDR3 extends over 12 amino acids. CDR3 nucleotide sequence: TGTGCCAGCAGCTTGGGACAAGAGACCCAGTACTTC. Amino acids: CASSLGQETQYF.

V is TRBV25-1 and J is TRBJ2-2; tentatively, D is TRBD1 or TRBD2 (5 bases each). CDR3 size: 15 residues. Germline V gene sequence: CDR1 MGHDK, CDR2 SYGVNS. Trimming took off 5 bases at V and 5 bases at J, with 15 bases between the two ends. As DNA, the CDR3 is TGTGCCAGCAGTCGAGGGGAACGTGTTACCGGGGAGCTGTTTTTT. It translates to CASSRGERVTGELFF.

This clone was observed a single time. This CDR3 reads CASSARTAASTDTQYF. CDR3 bases: TGCGCCAGCAGCGCCCGGACAGCGGCTAGCACAGATACGCAGTATTTT. The V and J genes are TRBV4-1 and TRBJ2-3, with D possibly matching TRBD1 (6 bases). The germline V and J ends were trimmed by 5 bases and 0 bases, with 15 bases remaining between them. From germline, CDR1 is MGHRA and CDR2 YSYEKL. The CDR3 is made up of 16 amino acids.

The chain has TRBV7-3 and TRBJ1-2; possible D gene TRBD1, 5 bases. V was clipped by 0 bases and J by 4 bases, with 9 bases between them. Germline assignment: CDR1 SGHTA and CDR2 FQGTGA. The CDR3 runs to 14 residues. The CDR3 region is CASSLTTGGYGYTF. DNA of the CDR3: TGTGCCAGCAGCTTAACGACGGGGGGCTATGGCTACACCTTC. The full variable domain, with the rest looked up from reference TRBV7-3 and TRBJ1-2, is GAGVSQTPSNKVTEKGKYVELRCDPISGHTALYWYRQSLGQGPEFLIYFQGTGAADDSGLPNDRFFAVRPEGSVSTLKIQRTERGDSAVYLCASSLTTGGYGYTFGSGTRLTVV.

The V and J genes are TRBV27 and TRBJ2-1; a possible D gene is TRBD1 (5 bases). The V end was cut by 4 bases, the J end by 11 bases, with 18 bases between. This CDR3 is built from 14 residues. CDR1 and CDR2 (germline): MNHEY, SMNVEV (reference sequence). This CDR3 is CASSSLSRVYKQFF. CDR3 DNA: TGTGCCAGCAGTTCCCTCTCCAGGGTCTACAAGCAGTTCTTC.

V usage is TRBV5-1 and J usage is TRBJ2-3, with TRBD2 matching over 9 bases. With 7 bases clipped from V and 4 bases from J, the junction kept 13 bases outside the gene matches. This CDR3 comprises 16 residues. CDR1 and CDR2 from the germline V gene are SGHRS and YFSETQ. The CDR3 DNA is TGCGCCAGCTCCCCGCTCCCGGGACTAGCCCCAGATACGCAGTATTTT. Translating gives CASSPLPGLAPDTQYF.

The chain is built from TRBV14 and TRBJ2-3, with 9 nucleotides matching TRBD1. The V gene's germline CDR1 is SGHDN and CDR2 FVKESK. V lost 4 bases and J lost 3; bases outside the gene matches: 5. The CDR3 contains 15 residues. The CDR3 DNA follows: TGTGCCAGCAGCCCGGGGACAGGGAAAACAGATACGCAGTATTTT. This gives the protein CASSPGTGKTDTQYF.

The genes are TRBV5-1 and TRBJ2-7; D remains ambiguous. Germline V gene lookup returns CDR1 SGHRS and CDR2 YFSETQ. The CDR3 extends over 12 amino acids. V lost 1 base, J lost 6 bases, and 8 bases lay in between. The CDR3 sequence is CASSLNGPEQYF. CDR3 nucleotides: TGCGCCAGCAGCTTGAACGGGCCCGAGCAGTACTTC. Full variable domain (outside the CDR3, taken from reference TRBV5-1 and TRBJ2-7): KAGVTQTPRYLIKTRGQQVTLSCSPISGHRSVSWYQQTPGQGLQFLFEYFSETQRNKGNFPGRFSGRQFSNSRSEMNVSTLELGDSALYLCASSLNGPEQYFGPGTRLTVT.

This chain connects TRBV30 to TRBJ2-5, with D perhaps matching TRBD2 (5 bases). Trimming shortened V by 1 base and J by 1 base, and 7 bases separated the two germline ends. This CDR3 region has 13 residues. In germline, CDR1 is GTSNPN, CDR2 SVGIG (reference sequence). This chain's CDR3 is CAWSGRIQETQYF. CDR3 bases: TGTGCCTGGAGTGGGAGGATCCAAGAGACCCAGTACTTC.

The V gene is TRBV5-1, the J gene TRBJ2-7, with D perhaps being TRBD1 or TRBD2 (5 bases each). Germline V CDR1 and CDR2: SGHRS, YFSETQ. The V end lost 0 bases, the J end lost 3 bases, and 13 bases lay between the germline ends. This CDR3 comprises 15 residues. The CDR3 nucleotides read TGCGCCAGCAGCTTGGATGGGACGTTCAACTACGAGCAGTACTTC. It specifies CASSLDGTFNYEQYF.

The V call is TRBV9, the J call TRBJ2-7, with D hard to call. The CDR3 has 13 amino acids. Between the trimmed V and J ends, which lost 2 bases and 4 bases, there was a span of 10 bases. The V gene's germline CDR1 is SGDLS and CDR2 YYNGEE. CDR3 sequence reads: CASSVGLYYEQYF. The CDR3 nucleotides are TGTGCCAGCAGCGTTGGGTTATATTACGAGCAGTACTTC. The complete variable domain, with remaining parts taken from reference TRBV9 and TRBJ2-7, reads DSGVTQTPKHLITATGQRVTLRCSPRSGDLSVYWYQQSLDQGLQFLIQYYNGEERAKGNILERFSAQQFPDLHSELNLSSLELGDSALYFCASSVGLYYEQYFGPGTRLTVT.